This T cell receptor beta chain was identified in a study of PD-1 blockade in classical Hodgkin lymphoma. Every single patient, without exception, relapsed after autologous stem cell transplantation, and brentuximab vedotin exposure varied. Measured with immunoSEQ multiplex PCR; TCRdb has only the in-frame clones, and not every one. This sample carries roughly 41,000 clones, approximately 80% of them seen once, and the ten largest clones take approximately 20%. CDR1 ENHRY and CDR2 SYGVKD come from the germline V gene. CDR3 length: 13 residues. Trimming pared 6 bases from V and 1 base from J, leaving 6 bases between.

The chain uses TRBV10-3 and TRBJ2-2; D is ambiguous. Sequenced material: peripheral blood mononuclear cells (PBMCs), taken at baseline. The origin of this receptor is a human donor with classical Hodgkin lymphoma. The chain's CDR3 is CAISLQNTGELFF. CDR3 nucleotides: TGTGCCATCAGCCTACAGAACACCGGGGAGCTGTTTTTT.